This paragraph reports one TCR beta chain. As yet, its antigen is unknown. The data were produced by immunoSEQ multiplex PCR, yet TCRdb's version contains in-frame clones alone and is incomplete. Of about 330,000 clones listed, about nine tenths were seen once; the top ten hold approximately 1.1%. The data stem from a study of cytomegalovirus exposure and HLA in healthy donors. Study background: A subsequent analysis stated that the 120 or so validation repertoires were run on the same platform as the roughly 670 first-cohort repertoires. Study results and limitations: For cytomegalovirus status, the classifier reportedly gave diagnoses with high specificity and sensitivity. The authors enumerated under 200 TCR beta chains as linked to cytomegalovirus.

A roughly 120-subject validation cohort, separate from the approximately 690-subject first cohort, supplied the donors. The sequenced sample consisted of PBMCs. The source is a woman in her twenties or thirties in good health and CMV-seropositive.

CDR3 in amino acids: CASSQDGRALGPQHF. DNA for the CDR3: TGCGCCAGCAGCCAAGATGGCAGGGCCCTCGGGCCCCAGCATTTT. The chain is built from TRBV4-1 and TRBJ1-5; D perhaps matches TRBD1 (5 bases). The ends were cut back, 0 bases at V and 9 bases at J, with 15 bases in the middle. The CDR3 is 15 amino acids. In germline, CDR1 is MGHRA, CDR2 YSYEKL.